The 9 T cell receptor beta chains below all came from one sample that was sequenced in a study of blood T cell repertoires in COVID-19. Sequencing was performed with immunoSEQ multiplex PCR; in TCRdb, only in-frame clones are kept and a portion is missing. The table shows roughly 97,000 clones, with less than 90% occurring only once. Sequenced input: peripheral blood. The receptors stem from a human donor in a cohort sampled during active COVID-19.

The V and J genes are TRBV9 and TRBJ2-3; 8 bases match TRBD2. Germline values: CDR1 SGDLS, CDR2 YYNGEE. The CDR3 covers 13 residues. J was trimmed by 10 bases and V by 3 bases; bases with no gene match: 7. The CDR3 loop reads CASSAFSGTAQYF. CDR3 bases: TGTGCCAGCAGCGCCTTTAGCGGGACTGCGCAGTATTTT. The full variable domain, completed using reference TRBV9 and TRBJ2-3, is DSGVTQTPKHLITATGQRVTLRCSPRSGDLSVYWYQQSLDQGLQFLIQYYNGEERAKGNILERFSAQQFPDLHSELNLSSLELGDSALYFCASSAFSGTAQYFGPGTRLTVL.

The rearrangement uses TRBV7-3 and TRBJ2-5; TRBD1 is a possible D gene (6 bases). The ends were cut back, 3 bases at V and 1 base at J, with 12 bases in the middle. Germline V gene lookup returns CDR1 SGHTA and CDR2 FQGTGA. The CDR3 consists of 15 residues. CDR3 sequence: CASSLTGQTQETQYF. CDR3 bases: TGTGCCAGCAGCTTGACCGGACAGACCCAAGAGACCCAGTACTTC.

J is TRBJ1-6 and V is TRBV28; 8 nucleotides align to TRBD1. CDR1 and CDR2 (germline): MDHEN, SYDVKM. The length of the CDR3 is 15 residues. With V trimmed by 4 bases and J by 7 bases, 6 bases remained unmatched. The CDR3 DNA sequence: TGTGCCAGCAGTTCAGGACAGGGCAGAAATTCACCCCTCCACTTT. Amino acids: CASSSGQGRNSPLHF.

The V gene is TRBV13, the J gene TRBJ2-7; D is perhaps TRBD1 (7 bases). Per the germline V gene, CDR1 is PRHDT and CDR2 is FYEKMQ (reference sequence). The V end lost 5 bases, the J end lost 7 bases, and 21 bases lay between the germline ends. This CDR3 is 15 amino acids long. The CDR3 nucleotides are TGTGCCAGCAGCCCCCGACAGGGCGGGGATAAGGAGCAGTACTTC. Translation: CASSPRQGGDKEQYF. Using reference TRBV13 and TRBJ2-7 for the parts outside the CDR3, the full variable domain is AAGVIQSPRHLIKEKRETATLKCYPIPRHDTVYWYQQGPGQDPQFLISFYEKMQSDKGSIPDRFSAQQFSDYHSELNMSSLELGDSALYFCASSPRQGGDKEQYFGPGTRLTVT.

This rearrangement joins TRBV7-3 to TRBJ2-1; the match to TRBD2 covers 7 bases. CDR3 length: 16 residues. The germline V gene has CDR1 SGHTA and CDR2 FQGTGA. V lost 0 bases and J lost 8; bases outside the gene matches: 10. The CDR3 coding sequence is TGTGCCAGCAGCTTAACGAGGGACTACCAGATCGATGAGCAGTTCTTC. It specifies CASSLTRDYQIDEQFF.

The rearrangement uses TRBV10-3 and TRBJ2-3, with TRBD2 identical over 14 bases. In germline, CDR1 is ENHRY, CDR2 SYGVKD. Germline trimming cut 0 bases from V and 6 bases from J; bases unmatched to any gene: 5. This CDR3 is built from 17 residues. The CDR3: CAISESQGLAGADTQYF. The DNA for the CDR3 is TGTGCCATCAGTGAGTCTCAGGGACTAGCGGGGGCGGATACGCAGTATTTT.

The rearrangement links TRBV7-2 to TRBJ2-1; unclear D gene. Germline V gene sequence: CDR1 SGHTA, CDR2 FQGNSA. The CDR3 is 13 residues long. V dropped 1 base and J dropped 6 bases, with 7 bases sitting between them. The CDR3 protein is CASSLVQSNEQFF. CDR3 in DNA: TGTGCCAGCAGCTTAGTGCAGTCCAATGAGCAGTTCTTC.

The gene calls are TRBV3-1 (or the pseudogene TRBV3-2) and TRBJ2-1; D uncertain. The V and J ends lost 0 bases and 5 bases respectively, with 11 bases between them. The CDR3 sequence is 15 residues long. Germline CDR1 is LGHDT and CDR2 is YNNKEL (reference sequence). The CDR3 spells CASSQDLVVHNEQFF. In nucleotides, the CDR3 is TGTGCCAGCAGCCAAGATCTAGTAGTCCACAATGAGCAGTTCTTC.

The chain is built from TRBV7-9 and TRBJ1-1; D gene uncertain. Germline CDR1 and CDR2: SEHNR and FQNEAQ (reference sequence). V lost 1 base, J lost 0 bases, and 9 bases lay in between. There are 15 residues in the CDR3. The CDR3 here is CASSLVRTLNTEAFF. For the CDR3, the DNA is TGTGCCAGCAGCTTAGTCAGGACTTTGAACACTGAAGCTTTCTTT.